The next 25 T cell receptor beta chains were all read from a single sample in a study of blood T cell repertoires in COVID-19. Repertoires were generated with immunoSEQ multiplex PCR, while TCRdb's copy carries only in-frame clones and drops some. Of 150,000 to 200,000 clones listed, about 83% are singletons. The specimen was peripheral blood. Source of these receptors: a man in his 60s with acute or convalescent COVID-19.

The rearrangement uses TRBV27 and TRBJ2-7; no firm D call. The CDR3 is 13 residues long. Germline values: CDR1 MNHEY, CDR2 SMNVEV (reference sequence). With 3 bases removed from V and 5 bases from J, the gap between germline ends came to 11 bases. The CDR3 loop reads CASSFYPPDEQYF. The CDR3 DNA reads TGTGCCAGCAGTTTTTATCCACCGGACGAGCAGTACTTC.

This clone was seen only once. This chain links TRBV6-5 with TRBJ2-7, with D maybe TRBD1 (6 bases). The CDR3 runs 14 residues. V was cut by 5 bases and J by 4 bases, with 15 bases left in between. Germline loops: CDR1 MNHEY, CDR2 SVGAGI. The CDR3 spells CASSPTTGRYEQYF. The CDR3 bases are TGTGCCAGCAGTCCCACGACAGGAAGATACGAGCAGTACTTC.

The gene calls are TRBV5-4 and TRBJ2-2; 9 bases map to TRBD1. J lost 4 bases, V lost 3 bases, and 4 bases had no gene match. The germline V gene encodes CDR1 SGHNT and CDR2 YYREEE (reference sequence). The CDR3 extends over 15 amino acids. The CDR3 coding sequence is TGTGCCAGCAGCTCGTGGACAGGGGTCACCGGGGAGCTGTTTTTT. It yields the protein CASSSWTGVTGELFF.

On this clone: The same CDR3 arises from other DNA sequences in this sample as well. The chain employs TRBV28 and TRBJ1-5; 8 bases line up with TRBD1. The CDR3 spans 14 residues. CDR1 MDHEN and CDR2 SYDVKM come from the germline V gene. V lost 4 bases to trimming and J lost 3 bases; unmatched junction nucleotides: 2. In DNA form, the CDR3 reads TGTGCCAGCAGTTCGACAGGGGTCAATCAGCCCCAGCATTTT. Amino acids: CASSSTGVNQPQHF.

The chain is built from TRBV5-1 and TRBJ1-5; tentatively, D is TRBD1 (6 bases). Trimming removed 4 bases from V and 3 bases from J, with 11 bases in between. The CDR3 has 14 amino acids. Germline V gives CDR1 SGHRS, CDR2 YFSETQ. In nucleotides, the CDR3 is TGCGCCAGCAGCCTCGGACAGCTCAATCAGCCCCAGCATTTT. As protein: CASSLGQLNQPQHF. Complete variable domain (other parts from reference TRBV5-1 and TRBJ1-5): KAGVTQTPRYLIKTRGQQVTLSCSPISGHRSVSWYQQTPGQGLQFLFEYFSETQRNKGNFPGRFSGRQFSNSRSEMNVSTLELGDSALYLCASSLGQLNQPQHFGDGTRLSIL.

This sequence joins TRBV7-2 and TRBJ1-2, with unresolved D. The CDR3 covers 14 residues. The V gene lost 2 bases and the J gene lost 0 bases, with 7 bases spanning the gap. Germline-derived CDR1 and CDR2 are SGHTA and FQGNSA. The CDR3 protein is CASSLNRANYGYTF. CDR3 DNA: TGTGCCAGCAGCTTAAACAGAGCTAACTATGGCTACACCTTC.

This chain links TRBV5-4 with TRBJ1-1, with 11 bases lining up with TRBD1. The CDR3 has 15 amino acids. Trimming removed 4 bases from V and 5 bases from J; junction bases left unmatched: 7. CDR1 is SGHNT, CDR2 YYREEE, per germline (reference sequence). CDR3 DNA sequence: TGTGCCAGCAGCCCGGGGACAGGGGGGAATACTGAAGCTTTCTTT. Its translation is CASSPGTGGNTEAFF.

V and J are TRBV18 and TRBJ2-7; 9 bases are shared with TRBD2. The CDR3 spans 16 residues. CDR1 and CDR2 from the germline V gene are KGHSH and LQKENI. J lost 0 bases, V lost 1 base, and 4 bases had no gene match. CDR3 protein: CASSPQSSGVSYEQYF. The CDR3 DNA reads TGTGCCAGCTCACCACAGTCTAGCGGGGTCTCCTACGAGCAGTACTTC.

V and J are TRBV18 and TRBJ2-3; 7 bases map to TRBD1. This CDR3 region has 16 residues. Trimming removed 2 bases from V and 2 bases from J; junction bases left unmatched: 7. Germline V CDR1 and CDR2: KGHSH, LQKENI. CDR3 coding DNA: TGTGCCAGCTCACCATTGGGGACAGCTCTCACAGATACGCAGTATTTT. This translates into CASSPLGTALTDTQYF.

The J gene is TRBJ2-5, the V gene TRBV12-3 or TRBV12-4, with 8 bases that match TRBD1. The CDR3 has 13 amino acids. V lost 6 bases, J lost 5 bases, and 5 bases stayed unmatched. The DNA of the CDR3 is TGTGCCAGCAGCACCGGGACAGGCGAGACCCAGTACTTC. It translates to CASSTGTGETQYF.

This chain uses TRBV6-1 with TRBJ1-5; the D is unclear. The CDR3 is 13 residues long. V gave up 2 bases and J gave up 3 bases, with 5 bases separating them. The germline CDR1 and CDR2 sequences are MNHNS and SASEGT. CDR3 in amino acids: CASSESHNQPQHF. The CDR3 DNA reads as TGTGCCAGCAGTGAAAGCCACAATCAGCCCCAGCATTTT.

The gene calls are TRBV5-1 and TRBJ1-4; D not resolved. This CDR3 has 15 amino acids. Per the germline V gene, CDR1 is SGHRS and CDR2 is YFSETQ. V was trimmed by 0 bases and J by 5 bases, leaving 11 bases between them. The DNA of the CDR3 is TGCGCCAGCAGCTTGGGGCCGGGAACCAATGAAAAACTGTTTTTT. Protein product: CASSLGPGTNEKLFF.

In DNA, the CDR3 is TGTGCCAGCAGTTCCAGATTGTCCTACGAGCAGTACTTC. Protein sequence: CASSSRLSYEQYF. The rearrangement joins TRBV7-9 to TRBJ2-7; D not resolved. Trimming took 6 bases from V and 1 from J, leaving 10 bases between them. The CDR3 has 13 residues. Germline V gene lookup returns CDR1 SEHNR and CDR2 FQNEAQ (reference sequence).

This chain joins TRBV6-5 and TRBJ1-1; D remains unclear. The V end was cut by 4 bases, the J end by 4 bases, with 4 bases between. Germline V lookup: CDR1 MNHEY, CDR2 SVGAGI. The CDR3 sequence is 11 residues long. CDR3: CASSFGTEAFF. The DNA for the CDR3 is TGTGCCAGCAGTTTCGGCACTGAAGCTTTCTTT.

V and J are TRBV14 and TRBJ2-7; 9 nucleotides line up with TRBD1. This CDR3 has 14 residues. Germline assignment: CDR1 SGHDN and CDR2 FVKESK. J was trimmed by 2 bases and V by 7 bases; bases with no gene match: 6. Written as DNA, the CDR3 is TGTGCCAGCACGCCGGGACAGGGACCCTACGAGCAGTACTTC. This encodes CASTPGQGPYEQYF.

The chain combines TRBV12-3 or TRBV12-4 with TRBJ1-2; maybe TRBD1 (6 bases). V lost 6 bases and J lost 8, with 16 bases in between. This CDR3 has 13 residues. The DNA for the CDR3 is TGTGCCAGCAGGACCTCAACAGGGTCGGGCTACACCTTC. Amino acid sequence: CASRTSTGSGYTF.

The chain has TRBV5-6 and TRBJ1-2; TRBD1 agrees at 9 bases. V dropped 2 bases and J dropped 4; count of bases not matched to a gene: 3. CDR1 is SGHDT, CDR2 YYEEEE, per germline. CDR3 size: 14 residues. The CDR3 region is CASSFRQGVYGYTF. Here the CDR3 DNA reads TGTGCCAGCAGCTTCCGACAGGGGGTCTATGGCTACACCTTC.

V usage is TRBV5-5 and J usage is TRBJ1-4; a weak D match, TRBD1 (6 bases). The CDR3 has 16 residues. Germline V gives CDR1 SGHKS, CDR2 YYEKEE (reference sequence). V was clipped by 1 base and J by 1 base, with 11 bases between them. This chain's CDR3 is CASSLTGLVTNEKLFF. The CDR3 nucleotides are TGTGCCAGCAGCTTGACAGGGCTTGTAACTAATGAAAAACTGTTTTTT.

The CDR3 loop is CASSEAGGNQPQHF. Written as DNA, the CDR3 is TGTGCCAGCAGTGAAGCAGGGGGCAATCAGCCCCAGCATTTT. This chain uses TRBV2 with TRBJ1-5; tentatively, D is TRBD1 (5 bases). The CDR3 runs 14 residues. The germline V gene has CDR1 SNHLY and CDR2 FYNNEI. V lost 0 bases and J 2 bases, leaving 5 bases between the germline ends.

The J gene is TRBJ1-6, the V gene TRBV30, with TRBD1 matching 8 bases. This CDR3 has 17 amino acids. Germline V CDR1 and CDR2: GTSNPN, SVGIG (reference sequence). The trim removed 0 bases at V and 1 base at J, leaving 5 bases unmatched. The CDR3 DNA reads TGTGCCTGGAGTGTAACAGGGGGTGGGTCCTATAATTCACCCCTCCACTTT. Its protein is CAWSVTGGGSYNSPLHF. Full variable domain (remainder filled in from reference TRBV30 and TRBJ1-6): SQTIHQWPATLVQPVGSPLSLECTVEGTSNPNLYWYRQAAGRGLQLLFYSVGIGQISSEVPQNLSASRPQDRQFILSSKKLLLSDSGFYLCAWSVTGGGSYNSPLHFGNGTRLTVT.

This rearrangement joins TRBV7-2 to TRBJ2-2, with TRBD2 matching over 11 bases. Trimming at V came to 5 bases and at J to 3 bases, leaving 2 bases not matched to a gene. The CDR3 runs 15 residues. CDR1 SGHTA and CDR2 FQGNSA come from the germline V gene. CDR3 in DNA: TGTGCCAGCAGCGTTAGCGGGGGGGACACCGGGGAGCTGTTTTTT. Its protein product is CASSVSGGDTGELFF.

The chain links TRBV18 to TRBJ2-7; TRBD2 is a possible D gene (5 bases). The CDR3 covers 15 residues. The V end was cut by 3 bases, the J end by 0 bases, with 12 bases between. Germline V gives CDR1 KGHSH, CDR2 LQKENI. Here the CDR3 reads CASSPAYTSSYEQYF. CDR3 DNA: TGTGCCAGCTCACCGGCGTACACTAGCTCCTACGAGCAGTACTTC. Supplemented by reference TRBV18 and TRBJ2-7, the full variable domain reads NAGVMQNPRHLVRRRGQEARLRCSPMKGHSHVYWYRQLPEEGLKFMVYLQKENIIDESGMPKERFSAEFPKEGPSILRIQQVVRGDSAAYFCASSPAYTSSYEQYFGPGTRLTVT.

This clone occurred once. The chain links TRBV24-1 to TRBJ2-3; no reliable D call. CDR3 size: 12 residues. Germline V gene data show CDR1 as KGHDR and CDR2 as SFDVKD. Trimming pared 5 bases from V and 6 bases from J, leaving 8 bases between. In DNA form, the CDR3 reads TGTGCCACCAGTGCTAGTGCCGATACGCAGTATTTT. It yields the protein CATSASADTQYF.

This clone was seen a single time. V and J are TRBV28 and TRBJ2-1, with a weak D call TRBD2 (6 bases). The V and J ends lost 3 bases and 6 bases respectively, with 12 bases between them. Germline lookup yields CDR1 MDHEN and CDR2 SYDVKM. The CDR3 consists of 14 residues. The CDR3 DNA sequence: TGTGCCAGCAGTTTCAGACTAGGCACCAATGAGCAGTTCTTC. It translates to CASSFRLGTNEQFF.

This CDR3 reads CASSRNRGRLFF. The DNA of the CDR3 is TGTGCCAGCAGCCGAAACAGGGGTCGGCTGTTTTTT. The chain employs TRBV25-1 and TRBJ2-2; TRBD1 matches at 7 bases. V shed 6 bases, J shed 13 bases, and the junction held 8 bases outside the gene matches. The CDR3 consists of 12 residues. In germline, CDR1 is MGHDK, CDR2 SYGVNS.